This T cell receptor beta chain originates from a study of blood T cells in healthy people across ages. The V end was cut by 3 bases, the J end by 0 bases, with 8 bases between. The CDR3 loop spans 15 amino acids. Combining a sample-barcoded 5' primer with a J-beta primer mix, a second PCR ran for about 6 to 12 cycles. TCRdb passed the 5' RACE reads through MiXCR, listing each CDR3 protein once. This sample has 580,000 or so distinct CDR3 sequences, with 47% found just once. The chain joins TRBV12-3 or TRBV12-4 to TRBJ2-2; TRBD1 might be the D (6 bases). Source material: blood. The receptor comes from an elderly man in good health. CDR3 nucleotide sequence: TGTGCCAGCAGTTTCCAGGGGACGAACACCGGGGAGCTGTTTTTT. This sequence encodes CASSFQGTNTGELFF.